Listed below are T cell receptor beta chains from one sample, sequenced in a study of T cells in localized non-small cell lung cancer. Here immunoSEQ multiplex PCR was the method, and the copy in TCRdb shows in-frame clones only, minus some. Of 40,000 to 50,000 clones listed, 88% are singletons. The sequencing used peripheral blood, collected before any cancer treatment. The receptors originated from a female donor aged 60 or older with stage I squamous cell lung carcinoma. Each CDR3 is given with its conserved first and last residue. The order of the fields is clone size, D gene, V gene, J gene, CDR3 protein, CDR3 DNA. The D gene is left open where the match is weak. Only some rows state a clone size, as once, few, many or a class for expanded clones.

abundance: -; d_gene: TRBD2; v_gene: TRBV10-3; j_gene: TRBJ2-7; CDR3aa: CAITGTSSYEQYF; CDR3nt: TGTGCCATCACGGGGACTAGCTCCTACGAGCAGTACTTC
abundance: -; d_gene: -; v_gene: TRBV6-6; j_gene: TRBJ1-4; CDR3aa: CASSYLTGVVEKLFF; CDR3nt: TGTGCCAGCAGTTACCTGACAGGTGTTGTTGAAAAACTGTTTTTT
abundance: -; d_gene: -; v_gene: TRBV19; j_gene: TRBJ2-1; CDR3aa: CASSIVLGTYNEQFF; CDR3nt: TGTGCCAGTAGTATAGTACTAGGAACCTACAATGAGCAGTTCTTC
abundance: -; d_gene: -; v_gene: TRBV14; j_gene: TRBJ2-1; CDR3aa: CASSLGQGSYNEQFF; CDR3nt: TGTGCCAGCAGCCTCGGGCAGGGGAGCTACAATGAGCAGTTCTTC
abundance: -; d_gene: TRBD2; v_gene: TRBV6-6; j_gene: TRBJ2-7; CDR3aa: CASRPPSTSGSNEQYF; CDR3nt: TGTGCCAGCAGACCCCCCTCGACTAGCGGGAGCAACGAGCAGTACTTC
abundance: few; d_gene: -; v_gene: TRBV5-6; j_gene: TRBJ1-2; CDR3aa: CASSPLDSWAGGYTF; CDR3nt: TGTGCCAGCAGCCCGTTGGACAGCTGGGCCGGTGGCTACACCTTC
abundance: -; d_gene: TRBD2; v_gene: TRBV5-1; j_gene: TRBJ2-5; CDR3aa: CASSFPTSGEETQYF; CDR3nt: TGCGCCAGCAGCTTCCCGACTAGCGGAGAAGAGACCCAGTACTTC
abundance: -; d_gene: TRBD1; v_gene: TRBV30; j_gene: TRBJ1-6; CDR3aa: CAWSVGTGPRGDSPLHF; CDR3nt: TGTGCCTGGAGTGTGGGGACAGGTCCTCGGGGTGATTCACCCCTCCACTTT
abundance: -; d_gene: -; v_gene: TRBV6-5; j_gene: TRBJ1-5; CDR3aa: CASRYRVDGNQPQHF; CDR3nt: TGTGCCAGCAGGTACAGGGTGGATGGCAATCAGCCCCAGCATTTT
abundance: -; d_gene: -; v_gene: TRBV4-3; j_gene: TRBJ2-7; CDR3aa: CASSQDSWSYEQYF; CDR3nt: TGCGCCAGCAGCCAAGATAGCTGGTCCTACGAGCAGTACTTC
abundance: -; d_gene: TRBD1; v_gene: TRBV9; j_gene: TRBJ1-3; CDR3aa: CASSAQGNTIYF; CDR3nt: TGTGCCAGCAGCGCACAGGGGAACACCATATATTTT